The T cell receptor (beta chain) described here comes from a study of radiotherapy plus CTLA-4 blockade in lung cancer. Study-wide context: 18% of patients responded objectively, and 25% to 40% achieved disease control.

Germline V gene lookup returns CDR1 SGDLS and CDR2 YYNGEE. Trimming took 0 bases from V and 8 from J, leaving 11 bases between them. The CDR3 loop spans 13 amino acids. TCRdb's table, derived via immunoSEQ multiplex PCR, lists solely in-frame clones and lacks some. This sample has some 50,000 clones, with 70% to 80% found just once. Relative to its sample, this clone is medium-sized. This specimen consisted of peripheral blood, obtained from a patient treated with radiotherapy plus ipilimumab. The chain uses TRBV9 and TRBJ1-2; D gene uncertain. The source is a human donor with non-small cell lung cancer who had stable disease on radiotherapy plus ipilimumab. The CDR3 sequence: CASSVAWTGGYTF. In DNA form, the CDR3 reads TGTGCCAGCAGCGTAGCTTGGACCGGGGGCTACACCTTC.